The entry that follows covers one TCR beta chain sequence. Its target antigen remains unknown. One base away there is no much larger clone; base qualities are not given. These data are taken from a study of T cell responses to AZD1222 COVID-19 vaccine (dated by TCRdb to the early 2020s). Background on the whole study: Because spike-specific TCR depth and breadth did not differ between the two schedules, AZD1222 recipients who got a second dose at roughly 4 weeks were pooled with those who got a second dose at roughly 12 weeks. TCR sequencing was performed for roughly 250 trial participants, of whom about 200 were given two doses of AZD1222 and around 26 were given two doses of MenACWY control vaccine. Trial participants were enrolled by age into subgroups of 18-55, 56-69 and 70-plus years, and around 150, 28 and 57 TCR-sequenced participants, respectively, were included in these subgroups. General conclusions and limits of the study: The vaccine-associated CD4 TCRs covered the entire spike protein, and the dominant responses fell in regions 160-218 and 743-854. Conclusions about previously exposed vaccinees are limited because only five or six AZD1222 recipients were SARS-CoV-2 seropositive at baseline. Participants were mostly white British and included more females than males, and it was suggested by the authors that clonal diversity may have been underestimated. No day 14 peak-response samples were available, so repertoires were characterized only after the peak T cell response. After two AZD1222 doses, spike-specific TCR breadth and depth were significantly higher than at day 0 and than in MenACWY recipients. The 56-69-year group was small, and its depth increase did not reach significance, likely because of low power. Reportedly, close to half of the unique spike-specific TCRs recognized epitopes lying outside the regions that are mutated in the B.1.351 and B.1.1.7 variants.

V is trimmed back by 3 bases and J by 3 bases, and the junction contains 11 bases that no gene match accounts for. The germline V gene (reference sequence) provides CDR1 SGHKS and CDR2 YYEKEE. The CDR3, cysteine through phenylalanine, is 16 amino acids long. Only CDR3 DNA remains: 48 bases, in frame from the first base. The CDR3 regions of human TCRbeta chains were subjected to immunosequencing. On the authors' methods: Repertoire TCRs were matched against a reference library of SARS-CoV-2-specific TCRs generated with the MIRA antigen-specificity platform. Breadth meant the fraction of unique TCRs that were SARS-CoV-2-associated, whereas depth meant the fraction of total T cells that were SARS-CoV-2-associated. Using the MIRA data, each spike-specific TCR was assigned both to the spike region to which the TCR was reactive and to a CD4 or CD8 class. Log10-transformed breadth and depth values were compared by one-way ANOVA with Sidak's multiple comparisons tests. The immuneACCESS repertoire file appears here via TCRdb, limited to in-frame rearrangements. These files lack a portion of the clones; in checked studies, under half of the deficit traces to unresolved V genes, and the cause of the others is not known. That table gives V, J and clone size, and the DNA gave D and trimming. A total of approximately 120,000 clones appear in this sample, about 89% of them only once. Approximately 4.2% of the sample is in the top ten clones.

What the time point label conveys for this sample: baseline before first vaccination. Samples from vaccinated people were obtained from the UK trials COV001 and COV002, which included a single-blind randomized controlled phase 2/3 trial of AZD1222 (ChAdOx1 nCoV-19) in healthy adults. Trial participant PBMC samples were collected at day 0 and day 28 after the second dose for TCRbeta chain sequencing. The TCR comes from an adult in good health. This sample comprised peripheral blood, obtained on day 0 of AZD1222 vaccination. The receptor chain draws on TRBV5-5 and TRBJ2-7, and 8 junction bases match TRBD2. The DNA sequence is TGTGCCAGCAGCTATGGACTAGCTAAACTCCTCTACGAGCAGTACTTC. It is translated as CASSYGLAKLLYEQYF.